This TCR beta chain emerged from a study of shared clonotypes between healthy human individuals. Study observations and caveats: A reduction in generation probabilities was seen for non-shared clonotypes relative to those shared by all four donors. Memory subsets generally showed lower estimated richness than naive subsets.

Over several immunoSEQ plates, each subset's genomic DNA was distributed in even portions. TCRdb's table, derived via immunoSEQ multiplex PCR, lists solely in-frame clones and lacks some. The table shows about 2.1 million clones, with just under 95% occurring only once. On this clone itself: The antigen is undetermined.

CD45RO-negative, CCR7-selected cells formed the naive CD8 fraction, which excluded terminally differentiated effector memory CD45RA+ cells. Donors comprised only Caucasian adults living in Nashville, Tennessee. With 5 bases removed from V and 3 bases from J, the gap between germline ends came to 11 bases. This CDR3 has 13 residues. Germline values: CDR1 SGHDN, CDR2 FVKESK. This chain links TRBV14 with TRBJ2-7, with D hard to call. Sequencing input: naive CD8+ T cells from PBMCs. The receptor comes from a man aged 18 to 30 in good health. Some clones in this sample may be carry-over from other donors' samples. For the CDR3, the DNA is TGTGCCAGCAGCGTCGGTTGGAACTACGAGCAGTACTTC. It specifies CASSVGWNYEQYF.